The subject of this entry is one T cell receptor (beta chain). Donors each gave approximately 2.5 ml of blood. TCRdb re-called the 5' RACE reads, yielding one record per CDR3 amino acid sequence without DNA. The listing contains about 450,000 distinct CDR3 sequences. This entry belongs to a study of monozygotic twins with inflammatory bowel disease. CDR1 is MDHEN, CDR2 SYDVKM, per germline. The CDR3 loop spans 17 amino acids. The specimen was blood. This chain joins TRBV28 and TRBJ1-1; TCRdb's D gene call, TRBD1, goes unchecked for lack of DNA. This clonotype was sampled from a human donor with ulcerative colitis or Crohn's disease, or a healthy co-twin of an affected twin (not recorded which). CDR3 loop: CASSLPLTRTVGTEAFF.